The 7 T cell receptor beta chains given below trace back to one sample, sequenced in a study of T cell therapy after organ transplantation. Their antigens are not known. Profiled with immunoSEQ multiplex PCR; TCRdb holds only in-frame clones, not every one. The data contain about 48,000 clones, about 94% of them singletons. Sequencing used CD8+ T cells from blood, obtained before autologous CMV-specific T cell therapy. These receptors originate from a human patient who had received a solid organ transplant and had CMV disease.

The V and J genes are TRBV6-5 and TRBJ1-2; D perhaps matches TRBD1 (6 bases). Trimming pared 6 bases from V and 2 bases from J, leaving 13 bases between. The length of the CDR3 is 14 residues. Germline V lookup: CDR1 MNHEY, CDR2 SVGAGI. For the CDR3, the DNA is TGTGCCAGCAGCCCAGGGGAAACAAACTATGGCTACACCTTC. Encoded protein: CASSPGETNYGYTF.

The chain links TRBV25-1 to TRBJ2-1, with no clear D. CDR3 length: 13 residues. V was pared by 8 bases and J by 0 bases, with 8 bases between. Germline loops: CDR1 MGHDK, CDR2 SYGVNS. The CDR3 DNA is TGTGCCAGCTCTACCCTCTCCTACAATGAGCAGTTCTTC. It specifies CASSTLSYNEQFF.

V and J are TRBV6-5 and TRBJ1-1; no reliable D call. The CDR3 has 12 amino acids. Trimming pared 6 bases from V and 5 bases from J, leaving 10 bases between. Germline V CDR1 and CDR2: MNHEY, SVGAGI. The CDR3 spells CASSSGGTEAFF. CDR3 DNA sequence: TGTGCCAGCAGCTCGGGTGGGACTGAAGCTTTCTTT.

The chain joins TRBV5-1 to TRBJ1-3; 9 nucleotides match TRBD1. The CDR3 is made up of 18 amino acids. The V gene end was trimmed by 3 bases and the J gene end by 2 bases; junction bases not matched to a gene: 12. Germline V gene lookup returns CDR1 SGHRS and CDR2 YFSETQ. In DNA, the CDR3 is TGCGCCAGCAGCTCCACCGTGGCAGACAGGGGGGCTGGAAACACCATATATTTT. Amino acid sequence: CASSSTVADRGAGNTIYF.

The rearrangement links TRBV7-9 to TRBJ2-7; a weak D match, TRBD2 (6 bases). The germline V and J ends were trimmed by 5 bases and 1 base, with 9 bases remaining between them. The CDR3 is made up of 13 amino acids. Germline V gene sequence: CDR1 SEHNR, CDR2 FQNEAQ (reference sequence). CDR3 DNA sequence: TGTGCCAGCAGCCCCGGGACTTCCTACGAGCAGTACTTC. This codes for CASSPGTSYEQYF.

The rearrangement uses TRBV7-9 and TRBJ2-7, with D possibly called TRBD1 or TRBD2 (5 bases each). This CDR3 spans 16 amino acids. Germline V gives CDR1 SEHNR, CDR2 FQNEAQ (reference sequence). V lost 0 bases to trimming and J lost 3 bases, with 15 bases between them. CDR3 bases: TGTGCCAGCAGCTTAGCTAGGTCGGGACGGGGCTACGAGCAGTACTTC. Residues: CASSLARSGRGYEQYF.

This rearrangement joins TRBV9 to TRBJ1-1; a possible D gene is TRBD1 (6 bases). Trimming shortened V by 4 bases and J by 4 bases, and 17 bases separated the two germline ends. The CDR3 extends over 15 amino acids. Looked up from germline, CDR1 is SGDLS and CDR2 is YYNGEE. CDR3 residues: CASSREGEVGTEAFF. CDR3 nucleotides: TGTGCCAGCAGCCGGGAGGGGGAGGTAGGCACTGAAGCTTTCTTT.